This T cell receptor (beta chain) emerged from a study of graft-versus-host responses after intestinal transplantation. Study summary: After anti-thymocyte globulin induction, recipients took tacrolimus and steroids for 2 to 3 years. Study-level findings and limits: Declining HvG levels early post-transplant were linked to peak circulating GvH clone levels. Patients who carried graft-donor T cell macrochimerism also had high graft-versus-host to host-versus-graft clonal ratios in their allografts.

TCRdb's copy holds only in-frame clones and misses some; the assay was immunoSEQ multiplex PCR. This sample has over 40,000 clones, with 85% to 95% found just once. Trimming at V came to 4 bases and at J to 2 bases, leaving 9 bases not matched to a gene. The CDR3 contains 17 residues. Germline-derived CDR1 and CDR2 are SEHNR and FQNEAQ (reference sequence). Comment on this clone: Its antigen is currently unknown.

This receptor was identified in a human donor who was the organ donor for an intestinal transplant. Sequencing was performed on unstimulated CD8+ T cells sorted from spleen or lymph node cells, taken before transplant. The chain links TRBV7-9 to TRBJ2-7; 12 nucleotides align to TRBD2. CDR3 nucleotide sequence: TGTGCCAGCAGCTCTACTAGGACTAGCGGGGATGCCTACGAGCAGTACTTC. Encoded protein: CASSSTRTSGDAYEQYF. Looking up the rest from reference TRBV7-9 and TRBJ2-7 gives the full variable domain: DTGVSQNPRHKITKRGQNVTFRCDPISEHNRLYWYRQTLGQGPEFLTYFQNEAQLEKSRLLSDRFSAERPKGSFSTLEIQRTEQGDSAMYLCASSSTRTSGDAYEQYFGPGTRLTVT.